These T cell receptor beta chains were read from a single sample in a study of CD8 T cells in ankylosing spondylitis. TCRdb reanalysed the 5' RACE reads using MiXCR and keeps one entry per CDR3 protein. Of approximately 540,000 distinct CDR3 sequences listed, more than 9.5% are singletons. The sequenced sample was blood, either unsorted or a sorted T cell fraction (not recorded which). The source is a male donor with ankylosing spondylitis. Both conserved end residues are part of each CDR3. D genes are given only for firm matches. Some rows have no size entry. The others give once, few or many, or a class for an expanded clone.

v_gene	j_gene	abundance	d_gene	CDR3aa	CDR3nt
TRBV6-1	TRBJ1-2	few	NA	CASSESANYGYTF	TGTGCCAGCAGTGAATCGGCGAACTATGGCTACACCTTC
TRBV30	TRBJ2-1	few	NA	CAWSVRSNNEQFF	TGTGCCTGGAGTGTCCGGAGTAACAATGAGCAGTTCTTC
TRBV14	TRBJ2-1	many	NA	CASSQYLYNEQFF	TGTGCCAGCAGTCAATATCTTTACAATGAGCAGTTCTTC
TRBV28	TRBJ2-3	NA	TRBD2	CASSSFGGDTDTQYF	TGTGCCAGCAGTTCCTTTGGGGGGGACACAGATACGCAGTATTTT
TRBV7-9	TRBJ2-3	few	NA	CASSLGAAGLGTDTQYF	TGTGCCAGCAGCTTGGGTGCCGCAGGGCTCGGCACAGATACGCAGTATTTT
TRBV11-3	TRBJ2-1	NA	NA	CASSSGHGSYNEQFF	TGTGCCAGCAGCTCGGGACACGGCTCCTACAATGAGCAGTTCTTC
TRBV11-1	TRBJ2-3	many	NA	CASSPGTQVSSTDTQYF	TGTGCCAGCAGCCCAGGGACGCAAGTCTCGAGCACAGATACGCAGTATTTT
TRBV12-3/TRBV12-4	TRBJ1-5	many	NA	CASSLAVGQPQHF	TGTGCCAGCAGTTTAGCTGTGGGTCAGCCCCAGCATTTT
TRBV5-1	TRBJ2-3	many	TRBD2	CASSSGLASNTDTQYF	TGCGCCAGCAGCTCTGGACTAGCATCTAACACAGATACGCAGTATTTT
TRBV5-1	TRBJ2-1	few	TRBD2	CASSSSGTTGNEQFF	TGCGCCAGCAGCTCAAGCGGGACTACGGGGAATGAGCAGTTCTTC
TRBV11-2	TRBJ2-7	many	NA	CASSHGTSYEQYF	TGTGCCAGCAGCCATGGGACCTCCTACGAGCAGTACTTC
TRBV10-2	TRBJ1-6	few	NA	CASSEPQGLNSPLHF	TGCGCCAGCAGTGAGCCCCAGGGCCTTAATTCACCCCTCCACTTT
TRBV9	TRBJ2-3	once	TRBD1	CASSTRTGGSTDTQYF	TGTGCCAGCAGCACGCGGACAGGGGGCAGCACAGATACGCAGTATTTT
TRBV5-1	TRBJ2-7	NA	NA	CASSQGPLGEQYF	TGCGCCAGCAGCCAAGGACCCTTAGGGGAGCAGTACTTC
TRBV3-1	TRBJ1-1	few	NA	CASSQVMNTEAFF	TGTGCCAGCAGCCAAGTTATGAACACTGAAGCTTTCTTT